A selection of T cell receptor beta chains follows, all from one sample in a study of CD8+ T cells in alopecia areata. Assay: immunoSEQ multiplex PCR; the TCRdb copy retains only in-frame clones and omits some. The sample records about 94,000 clones, just over 70% being singletons. The starting material was CD8+ T cells sorted from blood, obtained around week 42, from a patient treated with tofacitinib. These receptors were obtained from a human donor with alopecia areata. The CDR3 runs from the conserved cysteine through the conserved F or W. D genes are given only for firm matches. Size is stated for part of the rows, as once, few or many counts, or as a class when the clone is expanded.

- | TRBJ1-3 | once | TRBV19 | CASSLNRGNTIYF | TGTGCCAGTAGTCTAAATCGAGGAAACACCATATATTTT
- | TRBJ1-5 | - | TRBV27 | CASSSGFLSNQPQHF | TGTGCCAGCAGTTCAGGGTTTCTTAGCAATCAGCCCCAGCATTTT
- | TRBJ1-1 | - | TRBV6-1 | CASSELYPRRKSATEAFF | TGTGCCAGCAGTGAATTGTATCCCCGGCGGAAGTCGGCGACTGAAGCTTTCTTT
- | TRBJ1-2 | few | TRBV19 | CASTYGAHGYTF | TGTGCCAGTACGTACGGGGCACATGGCTACACCTTC
- | TRBJ1-5 | - | TRBV30 | CAWSAGGPQHF | TGTGCCTGGAGCGCTGGGGGCCCCCAGCATTTT
TRBD1 | TRBJ1-1 | - | TRBV7-8 | CASSPRRGQGNTEAFF | TGTGCCAGCAGCCCCCGCAGGGGGCAGGGAAACACTGAAGCTTTCTTT
TRBD1 | TRBJ1-5 | few | TRBV27 | CASSFQGAYGQPQHF | TGTGCCAGCAGTTTCCAGGGGGCGTACGGTCAGCCCCAGCATTTT
- | TRBJ2-3 | - | TRBV10-3 | CAIRVYLQENLTDTQYF | TGTGCCATCAGAGTTTACCTACAGGAAAACCTCACAGATACGCAGTATTTT
TRBD1 | TRBJ1-2 | - | TRBV19 | CASSIATGGDGYTF | TGTGCCAGTAGTATAGCTACAGGGGGCGATGGCTACACCTTC
- | TRBJ2-6 | few | TRBV6-6 | CACTTTGANVLTF | TGTGCCTGCACTACTACTGGGGCCAACGTCCTGACTTTC
- | TRBJ1-1 | - | TRBV25-1 | CASSDWQTEAFF | TGTGCCAGCAGTGACTGGCAAACTGAAGCTTTCTTT
TRBD2 | TRBJ2-3 | once | TRBV13 | CASSFATSGGALHTQYF | TGTGCCAGCAGCTTCGCAACTAGCGGGGGGGCCCTTCATACGCAGTATTTT
- | TRBJ2-3 | once | TRBV2 | CASRPFGGEADTQYF | TGTGCCAGCCGACCTTTTGGGGGCGAGGCAGATACGCAGTATTTT
- | TRBJ2-2 | - | TRBV12-5 | CASGLVSSGQSTGELFF | TGTGCTAGTGGTTTGGTGAGCTCGGGGCAGTCCACCGGGGAGCTGTTTTTT
- | TRBJ2-3 | few | TRBV10-3 | CAISESSTTDTQYF | TGTGCCATCAGTGAGTCCTCCACCACAGATACGCAGTATTTT
- | TRBJ1-5 | - | TRBV12-5 | CASGLGTANQPQHF | TGTGCTAGTGGTTTGGGGACAGCTAATCAGCCCCAGCATTTT
TRBD2 | TRBJ2-1 | - | TRBV27 | CASSLSRTSGGSLGQFF | TGTGCCAGCAGTTTATCTCGTACTAGCGGGGGCTCATTAGGGCAGTTCTTC
- | TRBJ2-2 | few | TRBV23-1 | CASSQSSGELFF | TGCGCCAGCAGTCAATCGTCCGGGGAGCTGTTTTTT
- | TRBJ1-5 | - | TRBV27 | CASSLRPGAWGNQPQHF | TGTGCCAGCAGTTTACGTCCGGGGGCCTGGGGCAATCAGCCCCAGCATTTT
- | TRBJ2-7 | - | TRBV29-1 | CSVVQDYEQYF | TGCAGCGTTGTTCAGGACTACGAGCAGTACTTC
- | TRBJ1-1 | - | TRBV14 | CASSQGYGAEAFF | TGTGCCAGCAGCCAAGGATACGGAGCTGAAGCTTTCTTT
TRBD2 | TRBJ2-6 | - | TRBV6-4 | CASSYSIGEGSGANVLTF | TGTGCCAGCAGTTACTCGATCGGGGAGGGCTCGGGGGCCAACGTCCTGACTTTC
TRBD2 | TRBJ2-7 | few | TRBV29-1 | CSVEGGLAGAEQYF | TGCAGCGTTGAAGGGGGACTAGCGGGGGCCGAGCAGTACTTC
- | TRBJ1-5 | - | TRBV4-3 | CASSQDQGSNQPQHF | TGCGCCAGCAGCCAAGACCAGGGTAGCAATCAGCCCCAGCATTTT
TRBD1 | TRBJ2-7 | - | TRBV12-5 | CASGLERTGISEQYF | TGTGCTAGTGGTTTGGAACGGACAGGGATAAGCGAGCAGTACTTC
TRBD1 | TRBJ1-4 | few | TRBV27 | CASSLGTGVVEKLFF | TGTGCCAGCAGTTTAGGGACAGGGGTTGTCGAAAAACTGTTTTTT
- | TRBJ1-6 | - | TRBV7-9 | CASSLNNSPLHF | TGTGCCAGCAGCTTAAATAATTCACCCCTCCACTTT
- | TRBJ2-1 | - | TRBV11-2 | CASSLAKTGNSDNEQFF | TGTGCCAGCAGCTTAGCCAAAACAGGGAATTCGGACAATGAGCAGTTCTTC
- | TRBJ2-3 | - | TRBV18 | CASSLGTDNTDTQYF | TGTGCCAGCTCACTTGGGACCGATAACACAGATACGCAGTATTTT
- | TRBJ2-5 | - | TRBV7-6 | CASSLTKSQETQYF | TGTGCCAGCAGCTTGACCAAAAGCCAAGAGACCCAGTACTTC
- | TRBJ2-1 | - | TRBV5-6 | CASSFSDNEQFF | TGTGCCAGCAGTTTCTCCGACAATGAGCAGTTCTTC
- | TRBJ1-1 | - | TRBV7-2 | CASSLTYEGYTEAFF | TGTGCCAGCAGCCTAACCTACGAAGGGTACACTGAAGCTTTCTTT
- | TRBJ2-2 | - | TRBV4-3 | CASSRILGGTGELFF | TGCGCCAGCAGCCGGATTTTGGGGGGCACCGGGGAGCTGTTTTTT
TRBD2 | TRBJ2-1 | - | TRBV7-3 | CASSLPVRRTSGDNEQFF | TGTGCCAGCAGCCTCCCAGTGCGCCGGACTAGCGGGGACAATGAGCAGTTCTTC
TRBD1 | TRBJ2-7 | - | TRBV11-2 | CASSPHPGQGVAYEQHF | TGTGCCAGCAGCCCTCATCCGGGACAGGGTGTCGCCTACGAGCAGCACTTC
- | TRBJ1-1 | - | TRBV27 | CASSLYGDTEAFF | TGTGCCAGCAGTTTATACGGAGACACTGAAGCTTTCTTT
- | TRBJ1-2 | - | TRBV7-9 | CASSLATLDRRSGYTF | TGTGCCAGCAGCTTAGCCACTCTCGACCGTAGATCGGGCTACACCTTC
TRBD2 | TRBJ2-5 | - | TRBV6-5 | CASSWEGISETQYF | TGTGCCAGCAGTTGGGAGGGGATTAGTGAGACCCAGTACTTC
TRBD1 | TRBJ1-2 | - | TRBV10-2 | CASSTGQGNGYTF | TGCGCCAGCAGTACGGGACAGGGTAATGGCTACACCTTC
TRBD1 | TRBJ2-7 | - | TRBV5-6 | CASSLGTGAYEQYF | TGTGCCAGCAGCTTGGGGACAGGGGCCTACGAGCAGTACTTC
- | TRBJ1-1 | - | TRBV29-1 | CSVWDLNTEAFF | TGCAGCGTTTGGGACTTGAACACTGAAGCTTTCTTT
- | TRBJ1-1 | - | TRBV5-1 | CASSLASGNTEAFF | TGCGCCAGCAGCTTGGCCTCAGGAAACACTGAAGCTTTCTTT
TRBD1 | TRBJ2-1 | - | TRBV4-3 | CASSQRQGDEQFF | TGCGCCAGCAGCCAAAGGCAGGGGGACGAGCAGTTCTTC
- | TRBJ2-7 | - | TRBV14 | CASSQDLTGYPFYEQYF | TGTGCCAGCAGCCAAGATCTAACAGGGTACCCTTTCTACGAGCAGTACTTC
- | TRBJ2-1 | - | TRBV9 | CASSVGGGSSYNEQFF | TGTGCCAGCAGCGTAGGTGGGGGAAGCTCCTACAATGAGCAGTTCTTC
- | TRBJ1-1 | - | TRBV6-1 | CASSEGVNTEAFF | TGTGCCAGCAGTGAGGGGGTGAACACTGAAGCTTTCTTT
- | TRBJ1-6 | - | TRBV12-5 | CASGLGGLVNSPLHF | TGTGCTAGTGGTTTGGGGGGACTGGTTAATTCACCCCTCCACTTT
- | TRBJ1-5 | - | TRBV2 | CASSLSWFDQPQHF | TGTGCCAGCAGTTTAAGTTGGTTCGATCAGCCCCAGCATTTT
- | TRBJ2-1 | - | TRBV18 | CASSLQGSRANEQFF | TGTGCCAGCTCACTCCAGGGTTCAAGGGCAAATGAGCAGTTCTTC
- | TRBJ2-3 | - | TRBV5-6 | CASSLRRGSFSDTQYF | TGTGCCAGCAGCTTGAGGAGGGGATCATTTTCGGATACGCAGTATTTT
- | TRBJ1-4 | - | TRBV30 | CAWSSTSTNEKLFF | TGTGCCTGGAGTTCGACTTCAACTAATGAAAAACTGTTTTTT
TRBD1 | TRBJ2-5 | - | TRBV28 | CALTGAGETQYF | TGTGCCCTGACAGGGGCAGGAGAGACCCAGTACTTC
TRBD1 | TRBJ2-5 | once | TRBV2 | CASLPGQGIETQYF | TGTGCCAGCTTGCCGGGACAGGGAATCGAGACCCAGTACTTC
- | TRBJ2-2 | - | TRBV9 | CASSVATGELFF | TGTGCCAGCAGCGTAGCTACCGGGGAGCTGTTTTTT
TRBD2 | TRBJ2-3 | - | TRBV25-1 | CASSPGGDTQYF | TGTGCCAGCAGCCCCGGGGGGGATACGCAGTATTTT
- | TRBJ2-3 | - | TRBV28 | CASSLDWRWGTDTQYF | TGTGCCAGCAGTTTAGACTGGAGGTGGGGCACAGATACGCAGTATTTT
- | TRBJ2-3 | - | TRBV2 | CASSDIVSTDTQYF | TGTGCCAGCAGTGACATAGTGAGCACAGATACGCAGTATTTT
TRBD1 | TRBJ2-5 | - | TRBV13 | CASSMNRGQETQYF | TGTGCCAGCAGCATGAACAGGGGCCAAGAGACCCAGTACTTC
- | TRBJ1-1 | few | TRBV4-1 | CASSQGQLEAFF | TGCGCCAGCAGCCAAGGGCAGTTAGAAGCTTTCTTT